The 21 T cell receptor beta chains below were found in one sample sequenced in a study of CD8 T cells in ankylosing spondylitis. No antigen has been identified for these receptors. TCRdb re-called the 5' RACE reads with MiXCR, one entry per CDR3 protein. The sample holds hundreds of thousands of distinct CDR3 sequences, roughly 26% seen once. Study-wide points: Characteristic of ankylosing spondylitis blood, it appeared, was a TCR beta motif comprising roughly eight highly homologous variants.

What was sequenced was blood, either unsorted or a sorted T cell fraction (not recorded which). The receptors here all came from a male donor with ankylosing spondylitis.

The V gene is TRBV9, the J gene TRBJ2-7; D assignment may be TRBD1 or TRBD2 (5 bases each). The germline V and J ends were trimmed by 2 bases and 6 bases, with 21 bases remaining between them. CDR3 length: 16 amino acids. Germline CDR1 is SGDLS and CDR2 is YYNGEE. The CDR3 DNA reads TGTGCCAGCAGCGTCGGACTCGGAATAGAGGGGACCGAGCAGTACTTC. Translation: CASSVGLGIEGTEQYF.

This clonotype has just a few counts. The chain employs TRBV20-1 and TRBJ1-2; 11 bases line up with TRBD1. With V trimmed by 3 bases and J by 5 bases, 5 bases remained unmatched. Germline values: CDR1 DFQATT, CDR2 SNEGSKA (reference sequence). This CDR3 spans 14 amino acids. As DNA, the CDR3 is TGCAGTGCTAGTCCCGGACAGGGGGCGTATGGCTACACCTTC. Amino acids: CSASPGQGAYGYTF.

This clonotype was counted only a few times. The rearrangement links TRBV11-3 to TRBJ2-1; D ambiguous. Trimming removed 5 bases from V and 7 bases from J, with 18 bases in between. The CDR3 contains 15 residues. The germline gives CDR1 SGHNT, CDR2 YENEEA. The CDR3 spells CASSATELGWNEQFF. Here the CDR3 DNA reads TGTGCCAGCAGCGCGACGGAGCTCGGATGGAATGAGCAGTTCTTC.

The chain uses TRBV21-1 and TRBJ2-7; no check of the table's D call, TRBD1, against the DNA was made. TRBV21-1 is listed as a pseudogene. There are 15 residues in the CDR3. Written as DNA, the CDR3 is TGTGCCAGCAGCAACCCGGGACAGGGTAACCACGAGCAGTACTTC. Residues: CASSNPGQGNHEQYF.

This rearrangement joins TRBV5-6 to TRBJ2-1, with TRBD2 matching 12 bases. CDR1 and CDR2 from the germline V gene are SGHDT and YYEEEE. V trimming: 3 bases; J trimming: 1 base; junction bases outside the gene matches: 11. There are 19 residues in the CDR3. CDR3 bases: TGTGCCAGCAGCTATCTGACTAGGCTAGCGGGGGGGTCCTACAATGAGCAGTTCTTC. Its translation is CASSYLTRLAGGSYNEQFF.

V and J are TRBV19 and TRBJ1-5, with 8 nucleotides matching TRBD1. The CDR3 extends over 15 amino acids. From germline, CDR1 is LNHDA and CDR2 SQIVND (reference sequence). V shed 7 bases and J 2 bases; nucleotides not matched to a gene: 7. CDR3 in amino acids: CASTSVDRGNQPQHF. The CDR3 nucleotides read TGTGCCAGTACCTCCGTGGACAGGGGCAATCAGCCCCAGCATTTT. The variable domain in full, completed from reference TRBV19 and TRBJ1-5, reads DGGITQSPKYLFRKEGQNVTLSCEQNLNHDAMYWYRQDPGQGLRLIYYSQIVNDFQKGDIAEGYSVSREKKESFPLTVTSAQKNPTAFYLCASTSVDRGNQPQHFGDGTRLSIL.

This clonotype came up many times. The gene calls are TRBV5-1 and TRBJ2-5, with TRBD2 matching 8 bases. The germline CDR1 and CDR2 sequences are SGHRS and YFSETQ. This CDR3 is built from 16 residues. J was trimmed by 2 bases and V by 3 bases; bases with no gene match: 9. CDR3 loop: CASSSIPGLGQETQYF. CDR3 coding DNA: TGCGCCAGCAGCTCAATACCGGGACTAGGGCAAGAGACCCAGTACTTC.

This clonotype showed up just a few times. J is TRBJ2-7 and V is TRBV12-3 or TRBV12-4, with TRBD2 matching 14 bases. There are 18 residues in the CDR3. V shed 5 bases, J shed 5 bases, and the junction held 14 bases outside the gene matches. Written as DNA, the CDR3 is TGTGCCAGCAGTCCGGACAGGTTTGGACTAGCGGGAGGCCACGAGCAGTACTTC. The encoded protein is CASSPDRFGLAGGHEQYF.

This clonotype occurred a few times. The genes are TRBV5-1 and TRBJ2-1; 10 bases are shared with TRBD1. Germline-derived CDR1 and CDR2 are SGHRS and YFSETQ. CDR3 length: 14 residues. J was trimmed by 7 bases and V by 3 bases; bases with no gene match: 4. CDR3 DNA sequence: TGCGCCAGCAGCTGGGGACAGGGGCCAAATGAGCAGTTCTTC. As protein: CASSWGQGPNEQFF.

This clonotype was seen a few times. The rearrangement joins TRBV5-1 to TRBJ2-1, with D maybe TRBD2 (6 bases). The CDR3 consists of 14 residues. Germline V gene lookup returns CDR1 SGHRS and CDR2 YFSETQ. V was clipped by 0 bases and J by 6 bases, with 10 bases between them. The CDR3 here is CASSLGLEGNEQFF. CDR3 coding DNA: TGCGCCAGCAGCTTGGGACTAGAAGGCAATGAGCAGTTCTTC.

J is TRBJ2-5 and V is TRBV27; D may match TRBD1 or TRBD2 (6 bases each). Trimming took 3 bases from V and 3 from J, leaving 11 bases between them. There are 14 residues in the CDR3. In germline, CDR1 is MNHEY, CDR2 SMNVEV (reference sequence). DNA of the CDR3: TGTGCCAGCAGTTTCTTGGGGGGCGAAGAGACCCAGTACTTC. It is translated as CASSFLGGEETQYF.

The table lists this clonotype with a few counts. This chain joins TRBV27 and TRBJ2-4, with 8 bases matching TRBD1. V lost 1 base and J lost 6; bases outside the gene matches: 8. The CDR3 runs 16 residues. Germline lookup yields CDR1 MNHEY and CDR2 SMNVEV (reference sequence). For the CDR3, the DNA is TGTGCCAGCAGTTTATTGGCAGGGGGCGCCGGAAACATTCAGTACTTC. As protein: CASSLLAGGAGNIQYF.

Only a few counts were recorded for this clonotype. This chain links TRBV4-2 with TRBJ2-1; 10 nucleotides line up with TRBD2. This CDR3 contains 15 residues. Germline CDR1 reads LGHNA; CDR2 reads YNFKEQ. With 4 bases clipped from V and 8 bases from J, the junction kept 8 bases outside the gene matches. The CDR3 nucleotides read TGTGCCAGCAGCCCCCAAGCGGGAGGGGTGCATGAGCAGTTCTTC. It is translated as CASSPQAGGVHEQFF.

This clonotype was seen a handful of times. The CDR3 sequence: CASSLLWGASYNEQFF. CDR3 sequence (DNA): TGCGCCAGCAGCCTCCTTTGGGGCGCTTCCTACAATGAGCAGTTCTTC. The chain joins TRBV5-1 to TRBJ2-1; TRBD1 is a possible D gene (5 bases). This CDR3 comprises 16 residues. Trimming took 4 bases from V and 1 from J, leaving 15 bases between them. Germline V gives CDR1 SGHRS, CDR2 YFSETQ.

This clonotype was recorded a few times. The V call is TRBV12-3 or TRBV12-4, the J call TRBJ1-1; 7 nucleotides match TRBD1. Unmatched junction bases numbered 11, after V lost 5 bases and J lost 5 bases. This CDR3 has 15 amino acids. Here the CDR3 reads CASSPNRGWGTEAFF. The DNA of the CDR3 is TGTGCCAGCAGTCCGAACAGGGGATGGGGAACTGAAGCTTTCTTT.

This clonotype appeared a few times. The V call is TRBV5-6, the J call TRBJ2-7; 8 nucleotides align to TRBD2. The CDR3 loop spans 14 amino acids. V dropped 2 bases and J dropped 3; count of bases not matched to a gene: 4. Germline V gene data show CDR1 as SGHDT and CDR2 as YYEEEE. The CDR3 DNA reads as TGTGCCAGCAGCTTAGCGGGAGAATTCTACGAGCAGTACGTC. The encoded protein is CASSLAGEFYEQYV.

This clonotype has more than one count but fewer than ten. The gene calls are TRBV5-1 and TRBJ2-5; TRBD2 is a possible D gene (5 bases). Trimming removed 4 bases at V and 0 bases at J, with 13 bases between. This CDR3 is built from 15 residues. The germline V gene has CDR1 SGHRS and CDR2 YFSETQ. CDR3 residues: CASSMLTGNQETQYF. Here the CDR3 DNA reads TGCGCCAGCAGCATGCTTACCGGGAACCAAGAGACCCAGTACTTC.

The genes are TRBV29-1 and TRBJ1-1; 8 bases match TRBD1. The CDR3 totals 13 residues. CDR1 and CDR2 (germline): SQVTM, ANQGSEA. Losses at the gene ends were 5 bases for V and 5 bases for J; bases not matched to a gene: 7. This chain's CDR3 is CSVPQGAGTEAFF. CDR3 nucleotide sequence: TGCAGCGTTCCCCAGGGGGCTGGGACTGAAGCTTTCTTT.

The chain uses TRBV5-1 and TRBJ2-1; 11 positions agree with TRBD2. The germline V gene has CDR1 SGHRS and CDR2 YFSETQ. The length of the CDR3 is 17 residues. V gave up 0 bases and J gave up 5 bases; unmatched junction bases: 7. CDR3 sequence: CASSLAQLAGVDNEQFF. The DNA for the CDR3 is TGCGCCAGCAGCTTGGCCCAACTAGCGGGAGTTGACAATGAGCAGTTCTTC.

The chain combines TRBV4-1 with TRBJ2-5, with a tentative D call TRBD2 (6 bases). V shed 4 bases and J shed 4 bases, with 16 bases lying between them. The CDR3 runs to 15 residues. The germline CDR1 and CDR2 sequences are MGHRA and YSYEKL. This CDR3 reads CASSPITSSRETQYF. The CDR3 DNA is TGCGCCAGCAGCCCCATAACTAGCTCGCGAGAGACCCAGTACTTC.

V is TRBV7-6 and J is TRBJ2-7, with 16 bases aligning to TRBD2. V lost 5 bases and J lost 4; bases outside the gene matches: 5. Germline lookup yields CDR1 SGHVS and CDR2 FNYEAQ. CDR3 size: 16 residues. The CDR3 here is CASSLGLAGGGYEQYF. The CDR3 region has the DNA TGTGCCAGCAGCCTGGGACTAGCGGGAGGGGGATACGAGCAGTACTTC. Combining the CDR3 with reference TRBV7-6 and TRBJ2-7 gives the whole variable domain GAGVSQSPRYKVTKRGQDVALRCDPISGHVSLYWYRQALGQGPEFLTYFNYEAQQDKSGLPNDRFSAERPEGSISTLTIQRTEQRDSAMYRCASSLGLAGGGYEQYFGPGTRLTVT.